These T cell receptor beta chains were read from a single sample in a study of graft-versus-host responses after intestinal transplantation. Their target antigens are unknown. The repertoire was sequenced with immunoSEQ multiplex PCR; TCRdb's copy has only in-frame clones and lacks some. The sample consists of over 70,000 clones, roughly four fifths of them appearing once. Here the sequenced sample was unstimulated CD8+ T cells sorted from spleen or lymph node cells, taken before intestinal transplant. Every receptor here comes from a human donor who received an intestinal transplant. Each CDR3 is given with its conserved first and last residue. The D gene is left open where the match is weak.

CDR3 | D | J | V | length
CASSWTASPSTNEKLFF | . | TRBJ1-4 | TRBV7-6 | 17
CASIVPLRPADTQYF | . | TRBJ2-3 | TRBV7-2 | 15
CASSPEGASSEEQYF | . | TRBJ2-7 | TRBV4-1 | 15
CASSFSTRSSEQFF | . | TRBJ2-1 | TRBV7-8 | 14
CASSDLGPETQYF | . | TRBJ2-5 | TRBV10-2 | 13
CASSLGRVEQFF | . | TRBJ2-1 | TRBV7-8 | 12
CASIPPGKGEGNTEAFF | . | TRBJ1-1 | TRBV21-1 | 17
CAISEVALSGNTIYF | . | TRBJ1-3 | TRBV10-3 | 15
CASSISGYSSTDTQYF | . | TRBJ2-3 | TRBV19 | 16
CASSPEGGGSNEKLFF | . | TRBJ1-4 | TRBV11-2 | 16
CASSLTRGDTQYF | . | TRBJ2-3 | TRBV5-4 | 13
CASSYSSGEKLFF | . | TRBJ1-4 | TRBV6-6 | 13
CASPNPFPRDTEAFF | . | TRBJ1-1 | TRBV6-5 | 15
CASSMGTGSYEQYF | TRBD1 | TRBJ2-7 | TRBV19 | 14
CASSIAETVTDTQYF | . | TRBJ2-3 | TRBV19 | 15
CASSPPFGPTYEQYF | . | TRBJ2-7 | TRBV25-1 | 15
CASTLSPETAEVAYNEQFF | . | TRBJ2-1 | TRBV21-1 | 19
CASSQVSSTTRDGELFF | . | TRBJ2-2 | TRBV4-2 | 17
CASSLVGGYNEQFF | . | TRBJ2-1 | TRBV7-9 | 14
CASSEAGTSGGLSYEQYF | TRBD2 | TRBJ2-7 | TRBV6-1 | 18
CASSKKGASPLHF | . | TRBJ1-6 | TRBV6-1 | 13
CASSPHGGARDGTQYF | . | TRBJ2-5 | TRBV28 | 16
CASSLSTGSGYGYTF | TRBD1 | TRBJ1-2 | TRBV27 | 15
CASSSQYEQFF | . | TRBJ2-1 | TRBV13 | 11
CASSLRDRETQYF | . | TRBJ2-5 | TRBV27 | 13
CASSLLIAGPNLNQPQHF | . | TRBJ1-5 | TRBV7-7 | 18
CASSKGAGTGELFF | TRBD1 | TRBJ2-2 | TRBV19 | 14
CASSLGANTEAFF | . | TRBJ1-1 | TRBV7-9 | 13
CASRGRAPQETQYF | . | TRBJ2-5 | TRBV28 | 14
CASSEEQGQETQYF | TRBD1 | TRBJ2-5 | TRBV9 | 14
CSVDPTGTDTQYF | . | TRBJ2-3 | TRBV29-1 | 13
CASSYPPPKRAFF | . | TRBJ1-1 | TRBV6-5 | 13
CASSVGQGVWYEQYF | TRBD1 | TRBJ2-7 | TRBV9 | 15
CASRYRNSQYF | . | TRBJ2-4 | TRBV27 | 11
CASSLTDYEQYF | . | TRBJ2-7 | TRBV11-1 | 12
CASSESRNAGYGYTF | . | TRBJ1-2 | TRBV5-1 | 15
CASSLMGASYEQYF | . | . | TRBV11-1 | 14
CASSMGLGGTLNQPQHF | . | TRBJ1-5 | TRBV19 | 17
CARSGDFFGETQYF | . | TRBJ2-5 | TRBV6-6 | 14
CAWSRLSGSYEQYF | TRBD2 | TRBJ2-7 | TRBV30 | 14